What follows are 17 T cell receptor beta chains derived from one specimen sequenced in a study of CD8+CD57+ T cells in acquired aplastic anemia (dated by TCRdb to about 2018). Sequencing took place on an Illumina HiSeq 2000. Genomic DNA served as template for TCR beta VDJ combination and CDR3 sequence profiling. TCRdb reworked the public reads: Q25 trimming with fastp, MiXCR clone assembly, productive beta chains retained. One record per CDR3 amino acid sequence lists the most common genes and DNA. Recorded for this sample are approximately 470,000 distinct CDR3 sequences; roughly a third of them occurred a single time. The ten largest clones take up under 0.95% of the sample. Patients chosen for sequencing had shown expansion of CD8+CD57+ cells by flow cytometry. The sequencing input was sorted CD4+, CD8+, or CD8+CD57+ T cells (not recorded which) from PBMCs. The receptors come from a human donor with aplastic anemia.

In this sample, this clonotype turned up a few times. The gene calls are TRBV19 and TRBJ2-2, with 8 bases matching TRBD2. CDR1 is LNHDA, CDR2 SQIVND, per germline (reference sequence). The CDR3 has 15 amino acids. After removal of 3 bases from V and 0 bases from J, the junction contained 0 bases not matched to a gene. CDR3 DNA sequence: TGTGCCAGTAGTATTAGCGGGACGAACACCGGGGAGCTGTTTTTT. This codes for CASSISGTNTGELFF. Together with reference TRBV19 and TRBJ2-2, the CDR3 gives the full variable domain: DGGITQSPKYLFRKEGQNVTLSCEQNLNHDAMYWYRQDPGQGLRLIYYSQIVNDFQKGDIAEGYSVSREKKESFPLTVTSAQKNPTAFYLCASSISGTNTGELFFGEGSRLTVL.

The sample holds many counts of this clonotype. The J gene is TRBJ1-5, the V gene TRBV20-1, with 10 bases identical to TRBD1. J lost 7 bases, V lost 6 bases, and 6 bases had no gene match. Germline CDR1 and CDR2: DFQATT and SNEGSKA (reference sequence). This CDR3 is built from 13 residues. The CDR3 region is CSAGTGEIQPQHF. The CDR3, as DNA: TGCAGTGCGGGGACAGGGGAGATCCAGCCCCAGCATTTT.

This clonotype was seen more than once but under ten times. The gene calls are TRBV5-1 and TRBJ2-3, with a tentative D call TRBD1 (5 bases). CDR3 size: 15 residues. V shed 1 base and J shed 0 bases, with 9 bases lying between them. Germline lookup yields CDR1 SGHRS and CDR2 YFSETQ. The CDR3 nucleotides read TGCGCCAGCAGCTTGAGGCAGGGTAGCACAGATACGCAGTATTTT. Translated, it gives CASSLRQGSTDTQYF.

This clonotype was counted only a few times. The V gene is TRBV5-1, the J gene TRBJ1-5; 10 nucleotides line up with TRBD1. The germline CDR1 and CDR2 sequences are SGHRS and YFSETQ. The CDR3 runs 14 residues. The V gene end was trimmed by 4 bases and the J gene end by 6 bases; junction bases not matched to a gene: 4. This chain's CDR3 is CASSLGTGAQPQHF. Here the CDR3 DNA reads TGCGCCAGCAGCCTCGGGACAGGGGCTCAGCCCCAGCATTTT.

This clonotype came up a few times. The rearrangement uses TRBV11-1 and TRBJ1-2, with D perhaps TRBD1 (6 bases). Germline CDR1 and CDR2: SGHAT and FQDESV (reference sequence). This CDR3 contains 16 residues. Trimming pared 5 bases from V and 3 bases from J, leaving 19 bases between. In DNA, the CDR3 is TGTGCCAGCAGCCCCTGGGGGGGGCGCTGGGACTATGGCTACACCTTC. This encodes CASSPWGGRWDYGYTF. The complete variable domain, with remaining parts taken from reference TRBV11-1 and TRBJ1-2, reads EAEVAQSPRYKITEKSQAVAFWCDPISGHATLYWYRQILGQGPELLVQFQDESVVDDSQLPKDRFSAERLKGVDSTLKIQPAELGDSAMYLCASSPWGGRWDYGYTFGSGTRLTVV.

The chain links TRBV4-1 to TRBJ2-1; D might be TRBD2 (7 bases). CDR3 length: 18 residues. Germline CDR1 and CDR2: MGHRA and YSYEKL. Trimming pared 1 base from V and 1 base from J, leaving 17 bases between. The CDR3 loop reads CASSQVAGASSSYNEQFF. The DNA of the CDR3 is TGCGCCAGCAGCCAAGTTGCGGGGGCCTCTTCTTCCTACAATGAGCAGTTCTTC.

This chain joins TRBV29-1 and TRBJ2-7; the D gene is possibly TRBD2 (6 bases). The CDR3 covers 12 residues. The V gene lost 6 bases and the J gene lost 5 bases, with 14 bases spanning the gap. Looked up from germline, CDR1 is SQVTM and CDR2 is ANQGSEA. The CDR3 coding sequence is TGCAGCGTCCTAACCCGGGGGAACGAGCAGTACTTC. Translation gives CSVLTRGNEQYF.

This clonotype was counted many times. In DNA, the CDR3 is TGTGCCAGTAGTTTAGGTATTCCGTGGGATACGCAGTATTTT. Translating gives CASSLGIPWDTQYF. The chain uses TRBV19 and TRBJ2-3; D unclear. Germline CDR1 and CDR2: LNHDA and SQIVND (reference sequence). V was trimmed by 5 bases and J by 6 bases, leaving 15 bases between them. This CDR3 region has 14 residues.

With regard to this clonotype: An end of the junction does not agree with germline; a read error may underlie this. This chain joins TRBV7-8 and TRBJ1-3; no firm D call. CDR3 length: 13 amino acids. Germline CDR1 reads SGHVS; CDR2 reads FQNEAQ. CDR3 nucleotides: TGTGCCACCAGCAGCGCCGCCGGAAACACCATATATTTT. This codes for CATSSAAGNTIYF.

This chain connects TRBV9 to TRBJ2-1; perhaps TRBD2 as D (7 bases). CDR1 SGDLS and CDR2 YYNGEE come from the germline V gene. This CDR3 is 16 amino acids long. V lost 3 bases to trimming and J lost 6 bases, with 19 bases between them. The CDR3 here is CASSAWGGGLCNEQFF. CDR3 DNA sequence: TGTGCCAGCAGCGCGTGGGGAGGGGGACTCTGCAATGAGCAGTTCTTC. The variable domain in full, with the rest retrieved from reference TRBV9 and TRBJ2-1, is DSGVTQTPKHLITATGQRVTLRCSPRSGDLSVYWYQQSLDQGLQFLIQYYNGEERAKGNILERFSAQQFPDLHSELNLSSLELGDSALYFCASSAWGGGLCNEQFFGPGTRLTVL.

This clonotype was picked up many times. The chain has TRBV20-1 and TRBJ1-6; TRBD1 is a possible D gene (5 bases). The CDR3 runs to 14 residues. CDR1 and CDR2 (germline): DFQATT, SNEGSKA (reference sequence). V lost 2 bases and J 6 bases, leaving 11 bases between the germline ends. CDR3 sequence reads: CSARPSGINSPLHF. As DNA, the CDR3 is TGCAGTGCTAGACCTTCAGGGATTAATTCACCCCTCCACTTT.

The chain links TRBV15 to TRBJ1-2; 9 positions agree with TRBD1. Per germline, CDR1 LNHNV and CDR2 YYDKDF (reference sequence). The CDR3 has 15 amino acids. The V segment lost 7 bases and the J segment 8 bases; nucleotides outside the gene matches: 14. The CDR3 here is CATTPGQGSAGGYTF. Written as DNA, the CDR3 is TGTGCCACCACCCCGGGACAGGGATCCGCTGGAGGCTACACCTTC.

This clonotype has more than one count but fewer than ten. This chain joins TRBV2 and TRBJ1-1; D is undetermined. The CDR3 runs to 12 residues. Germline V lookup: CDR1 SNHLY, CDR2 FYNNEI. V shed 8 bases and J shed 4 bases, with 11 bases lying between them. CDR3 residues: CASAGVSTEAFF. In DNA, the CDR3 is TGTGCCAGCGCGGGCGTTAGCACTGAAGCTTTCTTT.

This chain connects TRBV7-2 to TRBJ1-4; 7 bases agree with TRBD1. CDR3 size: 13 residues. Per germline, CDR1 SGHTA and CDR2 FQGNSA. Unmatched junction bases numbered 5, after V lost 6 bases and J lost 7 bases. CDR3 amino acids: CASSRAGGEKLFF. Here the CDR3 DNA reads TGTGCCAGCAGTCGGGCAGGGGGTGAAAAACTGTTTTTT. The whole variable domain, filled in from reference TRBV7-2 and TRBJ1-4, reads GAGVSQSPSNKVTEKGKDVELRCDPISGHTALYWYRQSLGQGLEFLIYFQGNSAPDKSGLPSDRFSAERTGGSVSTLTIQRTQQEDSAVYLCASSRAGGEKLFFGSGTQLSVL.

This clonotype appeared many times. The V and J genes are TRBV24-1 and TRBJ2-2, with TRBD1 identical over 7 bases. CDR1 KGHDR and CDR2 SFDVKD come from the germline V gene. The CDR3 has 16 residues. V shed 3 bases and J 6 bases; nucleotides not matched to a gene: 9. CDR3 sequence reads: CATSDQHRGRAGELFF. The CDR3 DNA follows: TGTGCCACCAGTGATCAACACAGGGGACGGGCCGGGGAGCTGTTTTTT.

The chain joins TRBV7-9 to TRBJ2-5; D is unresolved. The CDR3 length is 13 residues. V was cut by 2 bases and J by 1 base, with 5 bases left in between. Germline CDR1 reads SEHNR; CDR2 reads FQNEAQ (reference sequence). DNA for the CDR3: TGTGCCAGCAGCTTAAGGTTCCAAGAGACCCAGTACTTC. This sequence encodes CASSLRFQETQYF. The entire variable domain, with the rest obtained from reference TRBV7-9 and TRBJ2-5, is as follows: DTGVSQNPRHKITKRGQNVTFRCDPISEHNRLYWYRQTLGQGPEFLTYFQNEAQLEKSRLLSDRFSAERPKGSFSTLEIQRTEQGDSAMYLCASSLRFQETQYFGPGTRLLVL.

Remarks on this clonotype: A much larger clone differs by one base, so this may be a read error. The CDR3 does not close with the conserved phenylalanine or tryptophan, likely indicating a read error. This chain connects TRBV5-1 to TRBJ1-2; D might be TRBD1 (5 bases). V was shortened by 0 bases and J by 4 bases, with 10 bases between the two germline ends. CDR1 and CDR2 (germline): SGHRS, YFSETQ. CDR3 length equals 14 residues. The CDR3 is CASSLDRPTYGYTL. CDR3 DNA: TGCGCCAGCAGCTTGGACAGGCCAACCTATGGCTACACCCTC.